These 2 T cell receptor beta chains were all obtained from the same sample, sequenced in a study of vaccination and CD4 T cells after COVID-19. Treatment: roughly 11-day PBMC culture with coronavirus spike peptide pools or control peptides (ViraFEST assay). Before the COVID-19 pandemic (2011-2018), CD4+ T cells were obtained from the unexposed donor. The study sequenced cultured CD4+ T cell DNA using the Oncomine TCR Beta short-read assay. Someone extracted genomic DNA from cultured CD4+ T cells. TCRdb itself ran the PCR reads through MiXCR, one entry per CDR3 protein. The sample shows approximately 9,300 distinct CDR3 sequences, under 40% of them seen only once. Their cognate antigens are unknown. The sample comprised CD4+ T cells from blood, cultured in vitro. The source is a human donor in good health.

CDR3 sequence (DNA): TGCAGTGCCACTCGTGGGATTCGCAATCAGCCCCAGCATTTT. Protein: CSATRGIRNQPQHF. V is TRBV20-1 and J is TRBJ1-5; no clear D gene. This CDR3 is 14 amino acids long. With 6 bases removed from V and 2 bases from J, the gap between germline ends came to 14 bases. From germline, CDR1 is DFQATT and CDR2 SNEGSKA (reference sequence).

There are a few counts of this clonotype. The chain is built from TRBV20-1 and TRBJ1-1; maybe TRBD1 (6 bases). Germline V CDR1 and CDR2: DFQATT, SNEGSKA (reference sequence). V was trimmed by 0 bases and J by 4 bases, leaving 15 bases between them. CDR3 size: 15 residues. The CDR3 nucleotides are TGCAGTGCTAGAGATCGGGTCAGGGGTCTCACTGAAGCTTTCTTT. It is translated as CSARDRVRGLTEAFF.